The 7 T cell receptor beta chains listed next were all sequenced from one sample in a study of post-analysis software for immune sequencing data (dated by TCRdb to the mid-2010s). On the study overall, not on this receptor specifically: Significantly higher frequencies in patients than in controls were found for roughly 5 TRBV segments, including TRBV5-6, TRBV5-1 and TRBV20-1.

Receptors were amplified or captured by PCR. The instrument given in TCRdb is Illumina HiSeq 2500. To reduce PCR and sequencing biases, unique molecular identifiers were built into the TCR beta cDNA libraries. The public sequencing data were trimmed at Q25 with fastp and processed into clonotypes with MiXCR by TCRdb, which kept only in-frame beta chains. CDR3 protein sequences are deduplicated, and each keeps its most common genes and DNA. A total of 450,000 or so distinct CDR3 sequences appear in this sample, approximately 45% of them only once. The ten most abundant clones make up 12% of the sample. Their cognate antigens are unknown. Sequenced material: blood. The source is a girl aged 5 to 17 with multiple sclerosis.

V and J are TRBV20-1 and TRBJ2-5; tentatively, D is TRBD2 (6 bases). The assigned J gene may be wrong: the sequence end matches TRBJ2-7 better. Germline V lookup: CDR1 DFQATT, CDR2 SNEGSKA (reference sequence). The CDR3 spans 15 residues. As DNA, the CDR3 is TGCAGTGCTAGAGATTTTGGAGGGTCGGTCCGCGAGCAGTACTTC. It yields the protein CSARDFGGSVREQYF.

This clonotype was counted a few times. This chain connects TRBV20-1 to TRBJ2-5; 13 bases line up with TRBD2. The J call is uncertain, as TRBJ2-7 better fits the DNA end. Germline V lookup: CDR1 DFQATT, CDR2 SNEGSKA (reference sequence). CDR3 length: 16 amino acids. The CDR3 DNA is TGCAGTGCTAGAGATGGGGGACTAGCGGGAAATAGCGAGCAGTACTTC. The encoded protein is CSARDGGLAGNSEQYF.

The V and J genes are TRBV24-1 and TRBJ1-5; D may be TRBD1 (5 bases). CDR3 length: 11 amino acids. Trimming cost V 9 bases and J 4 bases, with 6 bases left between them. Germline loops: CDR1 KGHDR, CDR2 SFDVKD. The CDR3 region has the DNA TGTGCCACCGGGACTAATCAGCCCCAGCATTTT. It codes for CATGTNQPQHF.

This clonotype was found a few times. The rearrangement joins TRBV20-1 to TRBJ2-7; unclear D gene. Trimming stripped 2 bases from V and 4 bases from J, with 18 bases between. From germline, CDR1 is DFQATT and CDR2 SNEGSKA (reference sequence). This CDR3 region has 15 residues. The CDR3 sequence is CSARPLTSFGYEQYF. Here the CDR3 DNA reads TGCAGTGCTAGACCCCTGACTTCGTTTGGATACGAGCAGTACTTC.

This chain joins TRBV20-1 and TRBJ2-7; D might be TRBD1 (5 bases). The CDR3 totals 12 residues. Germline V gene sequence: CDR1 DFQATT, CDR2 SNEGSKA (reference sequence). Trimming stripped 5 bases from V and 0 bases from J, with 8 bases between. This CDR3 reads CSASGISYEQYF. The CDR3 region has the DNA TGCAGTGCTTCAGGGATCTCCTACGAGCAGTACTTC.

This clonotype has only a few counts. One end of the junction is discordant with germline, which a read error may explain. This rearrangement joins TRBV2 to TRBJ2-7; 7 bases are a match to TRBD1. The germline V gene encodes CDR1 SNHLY and CDR2 FYNNEI. The CDR3 is 16 residues long. The CDR3 region is CASSPQTGMYSCEQYF. Written as DNA, the CDR3 is TGTGCCAGCAGCCCTCAGACAGGGATGTATTCCTGCGAGCAGTACTTC.

This clonotype was seen only once. V usage is TRBV29-1 and J usage is TRBJ2-1, with D perhaps being TRBD1 or TRBD2 (6 bases each). This CDR3 spans 15 amino acids. The ends were cut back, 7 bases at V and 0 bases at J, with 16 bases in the middle. CDR1 is SQVTM and CDR2 is ANQGSEA in the germline V gene. The CDR3 region is CSALGHGSSYNEQFF. CDR3 sequence (DNA): TGCAGCGCCCTGGGACACGGGAGCTCCTACAATGAGCAGTTCTTC.